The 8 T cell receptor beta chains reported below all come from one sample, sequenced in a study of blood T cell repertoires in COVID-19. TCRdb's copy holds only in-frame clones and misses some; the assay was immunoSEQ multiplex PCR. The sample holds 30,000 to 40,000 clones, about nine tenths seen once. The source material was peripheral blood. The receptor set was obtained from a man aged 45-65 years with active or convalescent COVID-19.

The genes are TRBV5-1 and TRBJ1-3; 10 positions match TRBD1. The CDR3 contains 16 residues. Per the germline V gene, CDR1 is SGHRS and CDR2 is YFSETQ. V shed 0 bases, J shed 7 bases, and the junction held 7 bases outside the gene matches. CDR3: CASSLVGPTGGNTIYF. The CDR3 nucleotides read TGCGCCAGCAGCTTGGTTGGGCCGACAGGGGGCAACACCATATATTTT.

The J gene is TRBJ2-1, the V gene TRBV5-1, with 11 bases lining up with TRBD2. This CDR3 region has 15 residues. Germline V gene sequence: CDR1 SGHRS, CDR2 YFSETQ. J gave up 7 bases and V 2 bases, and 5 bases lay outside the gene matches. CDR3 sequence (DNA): TGCGCCAGCAGCTTACTAGCGGGAGTAGAAAATGAGCAGTTCTTC. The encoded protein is CASSLLAGVENEQFF.

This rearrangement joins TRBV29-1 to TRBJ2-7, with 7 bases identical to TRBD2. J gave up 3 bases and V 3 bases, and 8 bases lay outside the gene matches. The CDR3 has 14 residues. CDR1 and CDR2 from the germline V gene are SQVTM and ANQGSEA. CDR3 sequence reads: CSVEELAEFYEQYF. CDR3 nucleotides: TGCAGCGTTGAGGAGCTAGCGGAGTTCTACGAGCAGTACTTC.

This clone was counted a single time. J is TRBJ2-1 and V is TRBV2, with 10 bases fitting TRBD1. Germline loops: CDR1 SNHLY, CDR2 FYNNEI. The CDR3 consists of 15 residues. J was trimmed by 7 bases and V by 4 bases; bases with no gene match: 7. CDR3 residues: CASSGWTGGENEQFF. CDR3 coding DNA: TGTGCCAGCAGTGGCTGGACAGGGGGTGAAAATGAGCAGTTCTTC.

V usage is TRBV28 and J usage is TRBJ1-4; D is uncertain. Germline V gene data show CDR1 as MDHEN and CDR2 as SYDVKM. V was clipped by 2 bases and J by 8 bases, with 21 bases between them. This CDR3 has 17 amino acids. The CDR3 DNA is TGTGCCAGCAGTTTAACCCCCCGCCTTTCCCTAGGAGAAAAACTGTTTTTT. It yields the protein CASSLTPRLSLGEKLFF.

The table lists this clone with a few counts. Here the CDR3 reads CASSPRFGYGYTF. In DNA, the CDR3 is TGTGCCAGCAGCCCTCGGTTTGGCTATGGCTACACCTTC. The chain is built from TRBV28 and TRBJ1-2, with D unclear. CDR1 MDHEN and CDR2 SYDVKM come from the germline V gene. V shed 6 bases and J shed 4 bases, with 12 bases lying between them. This CDR3 spans 13 amino acids.

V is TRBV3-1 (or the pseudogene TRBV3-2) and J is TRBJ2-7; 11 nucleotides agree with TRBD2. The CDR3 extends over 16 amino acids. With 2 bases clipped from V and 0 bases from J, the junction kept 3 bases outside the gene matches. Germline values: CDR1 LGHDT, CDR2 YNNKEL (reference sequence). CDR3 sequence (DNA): TGTGCCAGCAGCCAAAAACTAGCGGGAGTCTCCTACGAGCAGTACTTC. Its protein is CASSQKLAGVSYEQYF.

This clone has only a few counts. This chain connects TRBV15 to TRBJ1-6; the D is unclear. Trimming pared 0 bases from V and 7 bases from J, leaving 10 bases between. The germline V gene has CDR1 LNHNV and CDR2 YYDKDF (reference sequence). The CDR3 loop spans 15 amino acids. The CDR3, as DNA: TGTGCCACCAGCAGAGATGGCGGTTGGAATTCACCCCTCCACTTT. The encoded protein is CATSRDGGWNSPLHF.